This T cell receptor (beta chain) was sequenced in a study of CD8+CD57+ T cells in acquired aplastic anemia. Both TCR beta VDJ combination and CDR3 sequence profiling were carried out. Genomic DNA was the template for this profiling. TCRdb redid the calling of the reads with MiXCR, one entry per CDR3 protein. Among around 170,000 distinct CDR3 sequences listed, 46% were seen once. This CDR3 is 16 amino acids long. The germline V gene has CDR1 MNHEY and CDR2 SMNVEV (reference sequence). V gave up 1 base and J gave up 4 bases; unmatched junction bases: 9. The clonotype comes from a human donor in good health. This chain links TRBV27 with TRBJ1-2; TRBD1 matches 7 bases. The sample taken for sequencing was sorted CD4+, CD8+, or CD8+CD57+ T cells (not recorded which) from PBMCs. DNA of the CDR3: TGTGCCAGCAGTTTATTGGGACAGAGTGGTCTCTATGGCTACACCTTC. Translated, it gives CASSLLGQSGLYGYTF.